Below are 26 T cell receptor beta chains sequenced from a single sample in a study of T cells after yellow fever vaccination. From the 5' RACE reads, TCRdb called clonotypes with MiXCR, one entry per CDR3 protein. The sample includes approximately 10,000 distinct CDR3 sequences, about 5% seen only once; the top ten take roughly 0.9%. The sequenced sample was PBMCs, either bulk or a sorted T-cell subset (CD4+, CD8+, memory, or dextramer-sorted; not recorded which), obtained on the day of the yellow fever booster vaccination. The receptors derive from a man aged 25 to 45 who received the YFV17D yellow fever vaccine.

This clonotype has a count of ten or more. The V gene is TRBV19, the J gene TRBJ1-2, with D maybe TRBD1 (6 bases). The CDR3 loop spans 15 amino acids. In germline, CDR1 is LNHDA, CDR2 SQIVND (reference sequence). Between the trimmed V and J ends, which lost 7 bases and 4 bases, there was a span of 19 bases. The CDR3 spells CASTPPNRESYGYTF. CDR3 in DNA: TGTGCCAGTACCCCCCCGAACAGGGAGAGCTATGGCTACACCTTC.

By sample share, this clonotype is medium-sized (0.01 to 0.1%). V is TRBV12-3 or TRBV12-4 and J is TRBJ2-2; D is perhaps TRBD2 (5 bases). V lost 5 bases and J lost 3, with 10 bases in between. The CDR3 is 14 residues long. In DNA form, the CDR3 reads TGTGCCAGCAGTCCCGGGGTGGACACCGGGGAGCTGTTTTTT. Translated, it gives CASSPGVDTGELFF.

This clonotype was seen at least ten times. This chain connects TRBV14 to TRBJ1-4; 10 positions match TRBD1. The V segment lost 4 bases and the J segment 7 bases; nucleotides outside the gene matches: 3. The CDR3 has 14 amino acids. Looked up from germline, CDR1 is SGHDN and CDR2 is FVKESK. The CDR3 coding sequence is TGTGCCAGCAGCCGACAGGGGGCGGGTGAAAAACTGTTTTTT. This encodes CASSRQGAGEKLFF.

This clonotype was detected ten times or more. The V call is TRBV16, the J call TRBJ2-6, with D tentatively TRBD1 (6 bases). Trimming took 1 base from V and 0 from J, leaving 7 bases between them. The CDR3 is 16 amino acids. The V gene's germline CDR1 is KGHSY and CDR2 FQNENV. CDR3 amino acids: CASSQLDSSGANVLTF. CDR3 DNA sequence: TGTGCCAGCAGCCAATTGGACAGCTCTGGGGCCAACGTCCTGACTTTC.

This clonotype was observed many times. This chain joins TRBV7-3 and TRBJ2-2, with a possible D match to TRBD2 (6 bases). Germline values: CDR1 SGHTA, CDR2 FQGTGA. The CDR3 loop spans 16 amino acids. The V gene lost 0 bases and the J gene lost 1 base, with 9 bases spanning the gap. The DNA of the CDR3 is TGTGCCAGCAGCTTAACAGCGGGCGGGAACACCGGGGAGCTGTTTTTT. As protein: CASSLTAGGNTGELFF.

Ten or more counts support this clonotype. The rearrangement joins TRBV19 to TRBJ1-5; D unclear. Trimming removed 7 bases at V and 10 bases at J, with 20 bases between. From germline, CDR1 is LNHDA and CDR2 SQIVND (reference sequence). CDR3 length equals 14 residues. The CDR3 bases are TGTGCCAGTACCCCGGGAATTAGAAATAGTCCCCAGCATTTT. It translates to CASTPGIRNSPQHF.

This clonotype was seen repeatedly, ten times or more. The V gene is TRBV12-3 or TRBV12-4, the J gene TRBJ1-3; D gene uncertain. The length of the CDR3 is 12 residues. Trimming removed 3 bases from V and 2 bases from J, with 2 bases in between. This chain's CDR3 is CASSLTGNTIYF. CDR3 nucleotides: TGTGCCAGCAGTTTGACTGGAAACACCATATATTTT.

This clonotype was seen many times. This chain uses TRBV10-3 with TRBJ2-7; weak D call: TRBD1 (6 bases). From germline, CDR1 is ENHRY and CDR2 SYGVKD. V lost 7 bases and J 0 bases, leaving 10 bases between the germline ends. The CDR3 totals 13 residues. CDR3 residues: CAITGDSSYEQYF. As DNA, the CDR3 is TGTGCCATCACAGGGGATAGCTCCTACGAGCAGTACTTC.

This clonotype showed up many times. The chain has TRBV6-5 and TRBJ2-1; perhaps TRBD2 as D (5 bases). Germline V gene sequence: CDR1 MNHEY, CDR2 SVGAGI. Trimming left V 3 bases short and J 7 bases short, with 16 bases between. This CDR3 has 15 amino acids. The CDR3 loop is CASSYRTASGNEQFF. The CDR3, as DNA: TGTGCCAGCAGTTATCGGACCGCCTCGGGGAATGAGCAGTTCTTC.

Within the sample, this clonotype is medium-sized (0.01 to 0.1%). The rearrangement uses TRBV20-1 and TRBJ2-4, with D maybe TRBD2 (6 bases). The germline CDR1 and CDR2 sequences are DFQATT and SNEGSKA (reference sequence). The CDR3 has 13 amino acids. V gave up 1 base and J gave up 7 bases, with 11 bases separating them. Written as DNA, the CDR3 is TGCAGTGCTAGAGCAGGGAGGTCGAACATTCAGTACTTC. Protein: CSARAGRSNIQYF.

Judged by abundance, this clonotype is medium-sized. CDR3 loop: CATSDLGWRGVGTEAFF. CDR3 coding DNA: TGTGCCACCAGTGATTTAGGCTGGAGGGGTGTTGGCACTGAAGCTTTCTTT. The chain joins TRBV24-1 to TRBJ1-1, with D tentatively TRBD1 (5 bases). This CDR3 has 17 amino acids. V was clipped by 1 base and J by 4 bases, with 18 bases between them. Germline V gene lookup returns CDR1 KGHDR and CDR2 SFDVKD.

This clonotype was detected ten times or more. V gene TRBV7-9 combines with J gene TRBJ2-1; 8 nucleotides agree with TRBD1. Trimming at V came to 5 bases and at J to 11 bases, leaving 20 bases not matched to a gene. This CDR3 spans 17 amino acids. CDR1 is SEHNR, CDR2 FQNEAQ, per germline (reference sequence). The CDR3 reads CASSRTSQSGGYGKQFF. The CDR3 DNA follows: TGTGCCAGCAGCCGGACCTCCCAATCAGGGGGCTACGGAAAGCAGTTCTTC.

This clonotype was observed many times. The chain's CDR3 is CASTTFLGFNEQFF. Here the CDR3 DNA reads TGTGCCAGTACCACGTTCCTTGGGTTCAATGAGCAGTTCTTC. The chain couples TRBV19 to TRBJ2-1; D is uncertain. Germline V gene lookup returns CDR1 LNHDA and CDR2 SQIVND (reference sequence). The CDR3 runs to 14 residues. Trimming removed 7 bases at V and 6 bases at J, with 16 bases between. Full variable domain (outside the CDR3, taken from reference TRBV19 and TRBJ2-1): DGGITQSPKYLFRKEGQNVTLSCEQNLNHDAMYWYRQDPGQGLRLIYYSQIVNDFQKGDIAEGYSVSREKKESFPLTVTSAQKNPTAFYLCASTTFLGFNEQFFGPGTRLTVL.

This clonotype was seen at least ten times. The chain uses TRBV20-1 and TRBJ2-3; D is unresolved. This CDR3 contains 14 residues. Between the trimmed V and J ends, which lost 5 bases and 1 base, there was a span of 13 bases. CDR1 is DFQATT and CDR2 is SNEGSKA in the germline V gene (reference sequence). Written as DNA, the CDR3 is TGCAGTGCTGTGTGGGGTAGGGGCACAGATACGCAGTATTTT. This translates into CSAVWGRGTDTQYF.

This clonotype occurred many times. This sequence joins TRBV19 and TRBJ2-5; the D gene is possibly TRBD1 (6 bases). Per the germline V gene, CDR1 is LNHDA and CDR2 is SQIVND (reference sequence). The CDR3 has 13 amino acids. The V gene lost 7 bases and the J gene lost 3 bases, with 12 bases spanning the gap. CDR3 residues: CASKGGLEETQYF. DNA of the CDR3: TGTGCCAGTAAAGGGGGTCTGGAAGAGACCCAGTACTTC.

This clonotype was seen many times. This sequence joins TRBV20-1 and TRBJ2-6, with D maybe TRBD1 (6 bases). CDR3 size: 16 residues. The V and J ends lost 0 bases and 2 bases respectively, with 11 bases between them. Germline CDR1 and CDR2: DFQATT and SNEGSKA (reference sequence). CDR3 sequence: CSAREAHRAGANVLTF. The CDR3 coding sequence is TGCAGTGCTAGAGAGGCCCACAGGGCTGGGGCCAACGTCCTGACTTTC.

In its sample, this clonotype was seen many times. J is TRBJ2-2 and V is TRBV20-1; TRBD1 might be the D (6 bases). Germline V CDR1 and CDR2: DFQATT, SNEGSKA (reference sequence). The CDR3 runs to 15 residues. V shed 6 bases and J shed 6 bases, with 20 bases lying between them. The CDR3 spells CSATPRGPRPGELFF. In nucleotides, the CDR3 is TGCAGTGCCACCCCCAGGGGACCTAGGCCCGGGGAGCTGTTTTTT.

Comment on this clonotype: Just one base apart from a much larger clone, this may be a read error. The chain carries TRBV20-1 and TRBJ1-5, with TRBD1 identical over 8 bases. CDR3 length: 14 amino acids. Trimming took 6 bases from V and 3 from J; bases not matched to a gene: 7. CDR1 DFQATT and CDR2 SNEGSKA come from the germline V gene (reference sequence). The CDR3 reads CSAQGTGTNQPQHF. CDR3 nucleotide sequence: TGCAGTGCCCAGGGGACAGGAACCAATCAGCCCCAGCATTTT.

Only a few counts were recorded for this clonotype. This chain connects TRBV7-2 to TRBJ2-3; D tentatively fits TRBD1 or TRBD2 (5 bases each). From germline, CDR1 is SGHTA and CDR2 FQGNSA. V lost 3 bases, J lost 7 bases, and 20 bases lay in between. CDR3 length: 16 residues. CDR3 sequence reads: CASSFGQGLGRYTQYF. The CDR3 bases are TGTGCCAGCAGCTTCGGGCAGGGCCTGGGACGGTATACGCAGTATTTT. Using reference TRBV7-2 and TRBJ2-3 for the parts outside the CDR3, the full variable domain is GAGVSQSPSNKVTEKGKDVELRCDPISGHTALYWYRQSLGQGLEFLIYFQGNSAPDKSGLPSDRFSAERTGGSVSTLTIQRTQQEDSAVYLCASSFGQGLGRYTQYFGPGTRLTVL.

This clonotype ranks as medium-sized. The gene calls are TRBV6-5 and TRBJ1-5; D ambiguous. Looked up from germline, CDR1 is MNHEY and CDR2 is SVGAGI. Trimming took off 5 bases at V and 3 bases at J, with 14 bases between the two ends. The CDR3 covers 15 residues. Here the CDR3 DNA reads TGTGCCAGCAGTCCCCGGCGGGTCGCCAATCAGCCCCAGCATTTT. Protein sequence: CASSPRRVANQPQHF.

This clonotype was detected many times. The chain recombines TRBV29-1 with TRBJ2-1, with D perhaps matching TRBD1 or TRBD2 (5 bases each). CDR3 length equals 15 residues. V was trimmed by 6 bases and J by 7 bases, leaving 22 bases between them. Looked up from germline, CDR1 is SQVTM and CDR2 is ANQGSEA. The CDR3 reads CSVASGTHGPNEQFF. Here the CDR3 DNA reads TGCAGCGTAGCCTCCGGGACCCACGGACCGAATGAGCAGTTCTTC.

V is TRBV9 and J is TRBJ2-5, with TRBD2 matching 8 bases. The CDR3 length is 12 residues. V dropped 7 bases and J dropped 2; count of bases not matched to a gene: 1. CDR1 SGDLS and CDR2 YYNGEE come from the germline V gene. The CDR3 is CASLAGQETQYF. The CDR3 nucleotides are TGTGCCAGCCTAGCGGGTCAAGAGACCCAGTACTTC.

This clonotype was recorded many times. The V and J genes are TRBV30 and TRBJ1-2; 9 bases align to TRBD1. Germline V lookup: CDR1 GTSNPN, CDR2 SVGIG (reference sequence). V was clipped by 2 bases and J by 4 bases; unmatched bases: 5. This CDR3 contains 14 residues. As DNA, the CDR3 is TGTGCCTGGAGTCCGACAGGGGGAGCCTATGGCTACACCTTC. It codes for CAWSPTGGAYGYTF.

There are many counts of this clonotype. The rearrangement links TRBV3-1 to TRBJ2-5; D is undetermined. The CDR3 totals 14 residues. V lost 5 bases, J lost 5 bases, and 15 bases lay in between. Per germline, CDR1 LGHDT and CDR2 YNNKEL (reference sequence). Written as DNA, the CDR3 is TGTGCCAGCAGCATCCTTGGCATCAGGGAGACCCAGTACTTC. Translation gives CASSILGIRETQYF.

The sample holds many counts of this clonotype. The CDR3 DNA follows: TGTGCCAGCAGCTACGGGGGTGTGGAGACCCAGTACTTC. Its translation: CASSYGGVETQYF. The rearrangement uses TRBV7-2 and TRBJ2-5, with a tentative D call TRBD2 (6 bases). Germline-derived CDR1 and CDR2 are SGHTA and FQGNSA. V was trimmed by 4 bases and J by 5 bases, leaving 11 bases between them. CDR3 length: 13 residues.

This clonotype was detected many times. CDR3 amino acids: CASSGGQNNQPQHF. In nucleotides, the CDR3 is TGTGCCAGCAGTGGGGGGCAGAACAATCAGCCCCAGCATTTT. The rearrangement uses TRBV6-1 and TRBJ1-5; D possibly corresponds to TRBD1 (6 bases). Germline values: CDR1 MNHNS, CDR2 SASEGT. The germline V and J ends were trimmed by 4 bases and 3 bases, with 10 bases remaining between them. CDR3 length: 14 residues.